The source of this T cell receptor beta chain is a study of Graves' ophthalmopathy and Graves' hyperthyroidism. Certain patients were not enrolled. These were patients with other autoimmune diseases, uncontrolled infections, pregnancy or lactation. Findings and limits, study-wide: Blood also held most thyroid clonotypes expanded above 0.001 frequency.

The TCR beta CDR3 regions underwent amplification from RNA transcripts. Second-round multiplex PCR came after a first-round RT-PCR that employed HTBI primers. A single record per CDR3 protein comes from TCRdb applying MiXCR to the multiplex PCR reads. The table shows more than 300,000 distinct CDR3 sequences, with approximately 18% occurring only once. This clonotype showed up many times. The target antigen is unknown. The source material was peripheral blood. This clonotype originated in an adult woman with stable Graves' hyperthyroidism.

CDR3 DNA: TGTGCCAGCAGCTTAGGATGGGGCTCCTACGAGCAGTACTTC. Residues: CASSLGWGSYEQYF. The chain employs TRBV11-2 and TRBJ2-7, with D hard to call. Per germline, CDR1 SGHAT and CDR2 FQNNGV. The CDR3 consists of 14 residues. Trimming took off 1 base at V and 0 bases at J, with 7 bases between the two ends.